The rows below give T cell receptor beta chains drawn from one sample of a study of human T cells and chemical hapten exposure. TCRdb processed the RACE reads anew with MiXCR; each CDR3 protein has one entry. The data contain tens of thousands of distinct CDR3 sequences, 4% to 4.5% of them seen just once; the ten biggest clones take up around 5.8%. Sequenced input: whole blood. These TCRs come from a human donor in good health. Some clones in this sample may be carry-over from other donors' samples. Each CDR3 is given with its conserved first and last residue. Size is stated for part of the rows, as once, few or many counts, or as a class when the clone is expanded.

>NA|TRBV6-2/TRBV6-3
CASRPRTSGTDTQYF
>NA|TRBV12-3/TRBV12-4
CASTRDSRYEQYF
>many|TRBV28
CASSVEPYEQYF
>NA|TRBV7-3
CASSLTGTANTGELFF
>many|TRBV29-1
CSAGRLNTEAFF
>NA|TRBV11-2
CASSLGGAPSGANVLTF
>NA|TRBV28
CASSTRRGRGGDEQFF
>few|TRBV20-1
CSARARTSGREDTQYF
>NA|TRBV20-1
CSARRGTTQYF
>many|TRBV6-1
CASSFMGQVNTEAFF
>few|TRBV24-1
CATSDPGLAGAGELFF
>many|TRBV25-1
CASSENRLGGYTF
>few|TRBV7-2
CASSLQAGRGSPLHF
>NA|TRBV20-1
CSARDRMTGGSSSGYTF
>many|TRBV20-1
CSASRAAGGYTF
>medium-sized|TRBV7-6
CASSPRTVSQETQYF
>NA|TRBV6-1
CASNDHQGLVGSPLHF
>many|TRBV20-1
CSARAGNQPQHF
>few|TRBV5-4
CASSHTFQETQYF
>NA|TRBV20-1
CSARDRTGGGSYNSPLHF
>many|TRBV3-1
CASSQGVLGNYGYTF
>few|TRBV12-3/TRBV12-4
CASTESRRMYTEAFF
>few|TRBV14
CASSLNSRTDTQYF
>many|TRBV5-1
CASSLGSAGTLNEQFF
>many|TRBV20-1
CSATGNFYGYTF
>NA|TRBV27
CASRRTRAREKLFF
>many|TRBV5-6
CASSSLLEQGAFGQPQHF
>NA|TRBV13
CASSLGGGSSPQEQFF
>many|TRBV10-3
CAISEWTGSYNSPLHF
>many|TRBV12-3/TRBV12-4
CASSTTSGAALHF
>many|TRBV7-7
CASSPGFSRGNEKLFF
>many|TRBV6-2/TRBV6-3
CASTAPQGSGELFF
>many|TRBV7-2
CASNDYVQETQYF
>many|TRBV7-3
CASSLSGGNSPLHF
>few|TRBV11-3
CASSVRDNEQYF
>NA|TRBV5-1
CASSLQGPTEAFF
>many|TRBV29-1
CSVAPTLDTQYF
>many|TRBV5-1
CASSLRQANTGELFF
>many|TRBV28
CASSLLQFF
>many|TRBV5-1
CASSSSGGNYGYTF
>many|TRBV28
CASSLRFYNEQFF
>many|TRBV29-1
CSAVQGVVTDTQYF
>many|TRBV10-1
CARAYVETQYF
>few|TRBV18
CASSPEASDNNEQFF
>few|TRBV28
CASSLFTQGPAKNIQYF